A single sample gave rise to the 5 T cell receptor beta chains below, sequenced in a study of cytomegalovirus exposure and HLA in healthy donors. Profiling relied on immunoSEQ multiplex PCR, and the TCRdb table lists in-frame clones only, not all of them. The data hold some 150,000 clones, with around 87% observed a single time. What was sequenced was PBMCs. These receptor sequences come from a woman younger than 45 in good health and CMV-seronegative.

The rearrangement joins TRBV29-1 to TRBJ1-2; weak D call: TRBD1 (6 bases). The CDR3 is made up of 13 amino acids. V was cut by 2 bases and J by 2 bases, with 9 bases left in between. Germline CDR1 is SQVTM and CDR2 is ANQGSEA. CDR3 protein: CSVERGGNYGYTF. The CDR3 DNA is TGCAGCGTTGAAAGGGGGGGCAACTATGGCTACACCTTC. Supplemented by reference TRBV29-1 and TRBJ1-2, the full variable domain reads SAVISQKPSRDICQRGTSLTIQCQVDSQVTMMFWYRQQPGQSLTLIATANQGSEATYESGFVIDKFPISRPNLTFSTLTVSNMSPEDSSIYLCSVERGGNYGYTFGSGTRLTVV.

The V and J genes are TRBV7-6 and TRBJ2-2, with a tentative D call TRBD1 (5 bases). Trimming left V 0 bases short and J 4 bases short, with 12 bases between. The V gene's germline CDR1 is SGHVS and CDR2 FNYEAQ. The CDR3 loop spans 16 amino acids. The CDR3 sequence: CASSLAGATTTGELFF. The CDR3, as DNA: TGTGCCAGCAGCTTAGCAGGGGCCACAACCACCGGGGAGCTGTTTTTT.

The chain couples TRBV10-2 to TRBJ1-1, with 7 nucleotides matching TRBD1. Looked up from germline, CDR1 is WSHSY and CDR2 is SAAADI. CDR3 length equals 15 residues. V was clipped by 4 bases and J by 4 bases; unmatched bases: 9. The chain's CDR3 is CASSGIQGQGTEAFF. CDR3 DNA sequence: TGCGCCAGCAGTGGAATACAGGGGCAAGGCACTGAAGCTTTCTTT.

The chain couples TRBV5-5 to TRBJ2-7, with D tentatively TRBD2 (5 bases). The CDR3 contains 13 residues. Trimming left V 4 bases short and J 3 bases short, with 11 bases between. Germline loops: CDR1 SGHKS, CDR2 YYEKEE (reference sequence). The CDR3 nucleotides are TGTGCCAGCAGCACGACCGGGGACTACGAGCAGTACTTC. Amino acids: CASSTTGDYEQYF.

This sequence joins TRBV2 and TRBJ2-5; TRBD2 agrees at 8 bases. This CDR3 has 17 residues. The V gene's germline CDR1 is SNHLY and CDR2 FYNNEI. After removal of 2 bases from V and 7 bases from J, the junction contained 15 bases not matched to a gene. CDR3 sequence: CASSESPSGGLGGTQYF. The CDR3 DNA reads as TGTGCCAGCAGTGAATCGCCAAGCGGGGGTCTGGGTGGGACCCAGTACTTC. Looking up the rest from reference TRBV2 and TRBJ2-5 gives the full variable domain: EPEVTQTPSHQVTQMGQEVILRCVPISNHLYFYWYRQILGQKVEFLVSFYNNEISEKSEIFDDQFSVERPDGSNFTLKIRSTKLEDSAMYFCASSESPSGGLGGTQYFGPGTRLLVL.